Sequencing of this T cell receptor beta chain was carried out in a study of blood T cell repertoires in COVID-19. Study in general: In each case, the material was cDNA or gDNA derived from T cells, B-cell-depleted T cells, or PBMCs.

Method: immunoSEQ multiplex PCR; TCRdb's copy keeps in-frame clones and lacks some. The repertoire holds around 310,000 clones, with over 80% as singletons. Per germline, CDR1 MNHEY and CDR2 SMNVEV (reference sequence). V was shortened by 3 bases and J by 2 bases, with 11 bases between the two germline ends. The CDR3 has 14 amino acids. This TCR derives from a man under 40 who had recovered from COVID-19. The sample comprised PBMCs or T cells enriched from blood (not recorded which). V gene TRBV27 combines with J gene TRBJ2-7, with D hard to call. CDR3 DNA sequence: TGTGCCAGCAGTTTCCGGCAGGATCCCTACGAGCAGTACTTC. This codes for CASSFRQDPYEQYF.